The 28 T cell receptor beta chains below all came from one sample that was sequenced in a study of T cells after yellow fever vaccination. MiXCR, applied by TCRdb to the 5' RACE reads, yields one record per CDR3 protein. This sample has approximately 600,000 distinct CDR3 sequences, with 12% found just once. Material: PBMCs, obtained on the day of the yellow fever booster vaccination. These receptors all come from a man aged 25-45 years who received the YFV17D yellow fever vaccine.

J is TRBJ2-5 and V is TRBV20-1; D gene ambiguous. CDR1 is DFQATT and CDR2 is SNEGSKA in the germline V gene (reference sequence). Trimming took off 2 bases at V and 5 bases at J, with 9 bases between the two ends. The CDR3 contains 12 residues. DNA of the CDR3: TGCAGTGCTAGAACTGTTTGGGAGACCCAGTACTTC. Translated: CSARTVWETQYF.

This clonotype came up a few times. The CDR3 nucleotides are TGTGCCAGCAGCAAAGGGACAGGGGCCTACGAGCAGTACTTC. Its translation is CASSKGTGAYEQYF. The chain has TRBV21-1 and TRBJ2-7; TRBD1 is the table's D call and was not checked against the DNA. TRBV21-1 is termed a pseudogene. This CDR3 comprises 14 residues.

This rearrangement joins TRBV18 to TRBJ2-7; D not certain. This CDR3 spans 11 amino acids. V was shortened by 3 bases and J by 7 bases, with 7 bases between the two germline ends. CDR1 KGHSH and CDR2 LQKENI come from the germline V gene. The CDR3 sequence is CASSPMGEQYF. The DNA for the CDR3 is TGTGCCAGCTCACCTATGGGGGAGCAGTACTTC. Filled out from reference TRBV18 and TRBJ2-7, the complete variable domain reads NAGVMQNPRHLVRRRGQEARLRCSPMKGHSHVYWYRQLPEEGLKFMVYLQKENIIDESGMPKERFSAEFPKEGPSILRIQQVVRGDSAAYFCASSPMGEQYFGPGTRLTVT.

This clonotype was seen at least ten times. The CDR3 region is CASTFRGGGHQPQHF. For the CDR3, the DNA is TGTGCCAGCACCTTTAGGGGGGGTGGCCATCAGCCCCAGCATTTT. The chain joins TRBV12-3 or TRBV12-4 to TRBJ1-5; D may be TRBD1 (6 bases). The CDR3 is 15 amino acids. V was cut by 7 bases and J by 5 bases, with 18 bases left in between.

This rearrangement joins TRBV12-3 or TRBV12-4 to TRBJ2-2; 9 bases agree with TRBD2. This CDR3 spans 14 amino acids. After removal of 9 bases from V and 6 bases from J, the junction contained 8 bases not matched to a gene. CDR3 nucleotides: TGTGCCAGTAGGGCGGGAGGGCAGTCCGGGGAGCTGTTTTTT. This sequence encodes CASRAGGQSGELFF.

This clonotype showed up just a few times. J is TRBJ2-2 and V is TRBV20-1; a possible D gene is TRBD1 (5 bases). V was shortened by 5 bases and J by 4 bases, with 17 bases between the two germline ends. The germline CDR1 and CDR2 sequences are DFQATT and SNEGSKA (reference sequence). The CDR3 spans 15 residues. The CDR3 loop reads CSAETKGGATGELFF. DNA of the CDR3: TGCAGTGCTGAGACAAAGGGTGGGGCCACCGGGGAGCTGTTTTTT.

The CDR3 here is CASSLAGIEEKLFF. CDR3 bases: TGCGCCAGCAGCTTGGCCGGGATTGAGGAAAAACTGTTTTTT. The J gene is TRBJ1-4, the V gene TRBV5-1; D remains ambiguous. Per germline, CDR1 SGHRS and CDR2 YFSETQ. This CDR3 is 14 amino acids long. V was clipped by 0 bases and J by 8 bases, with 11 bases between them. Using reference TRBV5-1 and TRBJ1-4 for the parts outside the CDR3, the full variable domain is KAGVTQTPRYLIKTRGQQVTLSCSPISGHRSVSWYQQTPGQGLQFLFEYFSETQRNKGNFPGRFSGRQFSNSRSEMNVSTLELGDSALYLCASSLAGIEEKLFFGSGTQLSVL.

This clonotype was found many times. The chain carries TRBV18 and TRBJ2-3, with D possibly called TRBD1 or TRBD2 (5 bases each). The germline V and J ends were trimmed by 5 bases and 2 bases, with 14 bases remaining between them. The germline V gene encodes CDR1 KGHSH and CDR2 LQKENI. There are 15 residues in the CDR3. The CDR3 DNA reads as TGTGCCAGCTCAATCTGGGGGACCGCCACAGATACGCAGTATTTT. Amino acids: CASSIWGTATDTQYF.

V usage is TRBV6-1 and J usage is TRBJ2-5, with 10 positions matching TRBD2. This CDR3 has 14 amino acids. Germline V gives CDR1 MNHNS, CDR2 SASEGT. Unmatched junction bases numbered 14, after V lost 6 bases and J lost 13 bases. CDR3 residues: CASRMDSGRARMYF. In nucleotides, the CDR3 is TGTGCCAGCAGAATGGACAGCGGGAGGGCCCGGATGTACTTC.

The chain carries TRBV7-2 and TRBJ2-5, with D hard to call. V was clipped by 2 bases and J by 4 bases, with 8 bases between them. This CDR3 contains 13 residues. CDR1 is SGHTA, CDR2 FQGNSA, per germline. The CDR3: CASSLMMVETQYF. In nucleotides, the CDR3 is TGTGCCAGCAGCTTAATGATGGTAGAGACCCAGTACTTC.

This clonotype was observed a few times. The gene calls are TRBV5-6 and TRBJ2-2; perhaps TRBD1 as D (6 bases). The CDR3 is 15 residues long. V shed 2 bases and J shed 5 bases, with 13 bases lying between them. Germline CDR1 SGHDT, CDR2 YYEEEE. The CDR3 region has the DNA TGTGCCAGCAGCTTAGGGGGACACATTACCGGGGAGCTGTTTTTT. It translates to CASSLGGHITGELFF.

This rearrangement joins TRBV2 to TRBJ2-7; TRBD1 aligns across 8 bases. Germline V CDR1 and CDR2: SNHLY, FYNNEI. J gave up 3 bases and V 6 bases, and 10 bases lay outside the gene matches. The CDR3 has 15 amino acids. The CDR3 DNA reads as TGTGCCAGCAGGGGACGGGACAGGTCGATCTACGAGCAGTACTTC. Its translation is CASRGRDRSIYEQYF. The full variable domain, with the rest looked up from reference TRBV2 and TRBJ2-7, is EPEVTQTPSHQVTQMGQEVILRCVPISNHLYFYWYRQILGQKVEFLVSFYNNEISEKSEIFDDQFSVERPDGSNFTLKIRSTKLEDSAMYFCASRGRDRSIYEQYFGPGTRLTVT.

The chain recombines TRBV6-1 with TRBJ2-5; the D gene is possibly TRBD1 (6 bases). CDR3 length: 14 amino acids. V was pared by 4 bases and J by 2 bases, with 11 bases between. Per germline, CDR1 MNHNS and CDR2 SASEGT. The DNA of the CDR3 is TGTGCCAGCAGTGGGGGGCTAGGTCAAGAGACCCAGTACTTC. Protein: CASSGGLGQETQYF.

This clonotype was detected only a few times. The rearrangement joins TRBV25-1 to TRBJ2-3; a possible D gene is TRBD2 (5 bases). Trimming stripped 6 bases from V and 0 bases from J, with 16 bases between. The CDR3 is made up of 16 amino acids. The germline V gene has CDR1 MGHDK and CDR2 SYGVNS. The CDR3 DNA reads TGTGCCAGCAGGCACGGAGGTAGCACTAGCACAGATACGCAGTATTTT. It codes for CASRHGGSTSTDTQYF.

This sequence joins TRBV6-2 or TRBV6-3 and TRBJ2-1, with 13 bases lining up with TRBD2. Germline values: CDR1 MNHEY, CDR2 SVGEGT. CDR3 length: 15 residues. V trimming: 0 bases; J trimming: 8 bases; junction bases outside the gene matches: 1. The CDR3 coding sequence is TGTGCCAGCAGTTACTCGGGACTAGCGGGACATGAGCAGTTCTTC. Its protein product is CASSYSGLAGHEQFF.

This clonotype was detected only a few times. J is TRBJ1-1 and V is TRBV5-1; possibly TRBD1 for D (6 bases). The CDR3 consists of 14 residues. The germline gives CDR1 SGHRS, CDR2 YFSETQ. V lost 6 bases, J lost 1 base, and 13 bases lay in between. The CDR3 protein is CASKTRGGNTEAFF. In nucleotides, the CDR3 is TGCGCCAGCAAGACCCGAGGGGGGAACACTGAAGCTTTCTTT.

Notes on this clonotype: A junction end diverges from the germline sequence, so it may reflect a read error. The V gene is TRBV6-2 or TRBV6-3, the J gene TRBJ2-7; TRBD2 matches at 13 bases. The CDR3 has 15 amino acids. Germline CDR1 is MNHEY and CDR2 is SVGEGT. CDR3 nucleotides: TGCGCCAGCAGCGGGACTAGCGGGAACTCCTACGAGCAGTACTTC. Translation: CASSGTSGNSYEQYF.

The chain is built from TRBV12-3 or TRBV12-4 and TRBJ1-1; 9 bases align to TRBD1. Trimming at V came to 6 bases and at J to 7 bases, leaving 15 bases not matched to a gene. The CDR3 is 16 amino acids. The CDR3 sequence: CASRKTTGTGRGEAFF. In DNA, the CDR3 is TGTGCCAGCAGAAAAACGACCGGGACAGGGAGGGGTGAAGCTTTCTTT.

The V gene is TRBV12-3 or TRBV12-4, the J gene TRBJ2-2; D is ambiguous. V lost 3 bases and J lost 3, with 5 bases in between. The CDR3 totals 13 residues. The CDR3 DNA reads TGTGCCAGCAGTTTTCTGGACACCGGGGAGCTGTTTTTT. Its translation: CASSFLDTGELFF.

This rearrangement joins TRBV12-3 or TRBV12-4 to TRBJ2-5, with D hard to call. This CDR3 spans 13 amino acids. Trimming pared 6 bases from V and 5 bases from J, leaving 13 bases between. The CDR3 sequence is CASSLHGAETQYF. DNA of the CDR3: TGTGCCAGCAGCCTACATGGAGCCGAGACCCAGTACTTC.

The genes are TRBV20-1 and TRBJ1-2; possible D gene TRBD1, 6 bases. CDR3 length equals 13 residues. V dropped 7 bases and J dropped 6 bases, with 18 bases sitting between them. Germline lookup yields CDR1 DFQATT and CDR2 SNEGSKA (reference sequence). In DNA, the CDR3 is TGCAGTGGGAACGAACAGGGTATTGATGGCTACACCTTC. Protein product: CSGNEQGIDGYTF.

In its sample, this clonotype was seen a few times. The CDR3 reads CASSYRGQGDYTF. The CDR3 coding sequence is TGTGCCAGCAGTTACCGGGGCCAAGGGGACTACACCTTC. The V and J genes are TRBV12-3 or TRBV12-4 and TRBJ1-2; possibly TRBD1 for D (5 bases). This CDR3 spans 13 amino acids. The V gene lost 4 bases and the J gene lost 10 bases, with 16 bases spanning the gap.

This rearrangement joins TRBV5-6 to TRBJ2-7; 11 nucleotides agree with TRBD1. CDR1 is SGHDT, CDR2 YYEEEE, per germline. This CDR3 comprises 14 residues. The J segment lost 7 bases and the V segment lost 2 bases, leaving 5 bases of the junction unmatched. The CDR3 DNA reads TGTGCCAGCAGCTTCCCGGGACAGGGGGTTGAGCAGTACTTC. Its translation: CASSFPGQGVEQYF.

This clonotype came up many times. The chain combines TRBV29-1 with TRBJ1-1, with a tentative D call TRBD1 (5 bases). The germline CDR1 and CDR2 sequences are SQVTM and ANQGSEA. The CDR3 is 12 residues long. The V gene lost 7 bases and the J gene lost 5 bases, with 14 bases spanning the gap. The CDR3 bases are TGCAGCGCAACTAGGGGAGGGACTGAAGCTTTCTTT. It encodes CSATRGGTEAFF. The full variable domain, with the rest looked up from reference TRBV29-1 and TRBJ1-1, is SAVISQKPSRDICQRGTSLTIQCQVDSQVTMMFWYRQQPGQSLTLIATANQGSEATYESGFVIDKFPISRPNLTFSTLTVSNMSPEDSSIYLCSATRGGTEAFFGQGTRLTVV.

This clonotype came up a few times. This chain links TRBV20-1 with TRBJ2-6; possibly TRBD1 for D (7 bases). Germline values: CDR1 DFQATT, CDR2 SNEGSKA (reference sequence). V was cut by 2 bases and J by 2 bases, with 13 bases left in between. This CDR3 contains 16 residues. The CDR3 DNA is TGCAGTGCTAGAAATCAGGGGGGAACTGGGGCCAACGTCCTGACTTTC. It encodes CSARNQGGTGANVLTF.

This clonotype has a handful of counts. J is TRBJ2-7 and V is TRBV7-2, with TRBD2 identical over 10 bases. V lost 11 bases to trimming and J lost 7 bases; unmatched junction nucleotides: 17. This CDR3 has 15 residues. Germline V CDR1 and CDR2: SGHTA, FQGNSA. Written as DNA, the CDR3 is TGTGCCCCGTGCCTAGCGGGAGAGGTTGGTGGGGAGCAGTACTTC. This encodes CAPCLAGEVGGEQYF.

This clonotype was observed a handful of times. V usage is TRBV4-3 and J usage is TRBJ2-1, with TRBD2 matching 10 bases. CDR3 length: 18 amino acids. Germline values: CDR1 LGHNA, CDR2 YSLEER. After removal of 6 bases from V and 6 bases from J, the junction contained 17 bases not matched to a gene. DNA of the CDR3: TGCGCCAGCAGACGGGATTTTTGGCGGTCTAGCGGGAGCAATGAGCAGTTCTTC. It yields the protein CASRRDFWRSSGSNEQFF.

The rearrangement links TRBV7-6 to TRBJ1-5; a possible D gene is TRBD1 (5 bases). Between the trimmed V and J ends, which lost 1 base and 3 bases, there was a span of 10 bases. This CDR3 comprises 15 residues. Germline CDR1 and CDR2: SGHVS and FNYEAQ. This chain's CDR3 is CASSLGGKDNQPQHF. CDR3 DNA sequence: TGTGCCAGCAGCTTAGGGGGGAAAGACAATCAGCCCCAGCATTTT.